This entry concerns a single T cell receptor (beta chain). The antigen remains undetermined. The sample originates from a study of T cells in localized non-small cell lung cancer. Study-level results: Clonality peaked in uninvolved adjacent lung rather than tumor.

TCRdb keeps only in-frame clones here, not all; method: immunoSEQ multiplex PCR. The sample shows more than 2,000 clones, under 30% of them seen only once. This receptor was obtained from a woman aged 35-75 years with stage I lung adenocarcinoma. This specimen consisted of lung tumor tissue, obtained before any cancer treatment.

The CDR3 sequence is CASSVWNEYNEQFF. The CDR3 nucleotides read TGTGCCAGCAGTGTCTGGAACGAGTACAATGAGCAGTTCTTC. The chain has TRBV6-8 and TRBJ2-1; D is uncertain. Deletions cut 5 bases from V and 4 bases from J, with 12 bases between. Germline loops: CDR1 MNHGY, CDR2 SAAAGT. CDR3 size: 14 residues.